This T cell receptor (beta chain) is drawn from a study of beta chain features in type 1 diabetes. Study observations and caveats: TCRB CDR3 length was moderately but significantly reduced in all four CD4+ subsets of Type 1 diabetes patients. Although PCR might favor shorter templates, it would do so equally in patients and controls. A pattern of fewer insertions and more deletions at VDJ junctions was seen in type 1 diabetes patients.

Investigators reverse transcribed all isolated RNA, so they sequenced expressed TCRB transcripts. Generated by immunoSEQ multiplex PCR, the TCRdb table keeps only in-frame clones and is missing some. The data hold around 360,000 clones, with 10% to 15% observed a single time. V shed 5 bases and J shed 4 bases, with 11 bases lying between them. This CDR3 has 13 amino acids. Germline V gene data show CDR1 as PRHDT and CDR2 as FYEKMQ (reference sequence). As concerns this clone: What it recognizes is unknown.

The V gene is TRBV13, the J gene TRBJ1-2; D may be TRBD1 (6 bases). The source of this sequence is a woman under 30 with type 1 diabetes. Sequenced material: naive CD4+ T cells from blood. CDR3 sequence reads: CASSPGQIYGYTF. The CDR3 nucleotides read TGTGCCAGCAGCCCCGGACAGATCTATGGCTACACCTTC.